This T cell receptor beta chain was sequenced during a study of cytomegalovirus exposure and HLA in healthy donors. At the level of the study: The 100 million to 140 million unique TCR beta sequences, from some 170 million T cells, were found by an earlier analysis.

The germline V gene encodes CDR1 SGHTA and CDR2 FQGNSA. V lost 0 bases, J lost 0 bases, and 5 bases stayed unmatched. This CDR3 has 17 amino acids. The study, taken as a whole, reports: Researchers left out some V segments, among them TRBV6-2 and TRBV6-3, as indistinguishable. Some public TCRs appeared in many individuals, while most sequences were rare.

In regard to this clone: Its antigen is unidentified.

The PCR ran on 60 Vbeta and 13 Jbeta primers. Original data processing: There were around 80 million unique TCR beta chains by a later count, and approximately 11 million of them were shared. Produced via immunoSEQ multiplex PCR; TCRdb's table is partial and in-frame only. The V and J calls and clone size were taken over from that table, and D and trimming were inferred from the DNA. This sample has around 82,000 clones; about 79% occur once, and the top ten carry 5.5% to 7%. This receptor was obtained from a male donor in good health and CMV-seropositive. This chain joins TRBV7-2 and TRBJ2-3, with 8 positions matching TRBD2. The sequencing input was PBMCs. CDR3 sequence: CASSLALTSGSTDTQYF. Here the CDR3 DNA reads TGTGCCAGCAGCTTAGCTCTAACTAGCGGTAGCACAGATACGCAGTATTTT.